The 20 T cell receptor beta chains below come from one sample, sequenced in a study of response to subunit inactivated influenza vaccine listed by TCRdb under 2018. The library was produced with RT-PCR. Sequencing instrument: Illumina HiSeq 2500. TCRdb reprocessed the public reads (quality trimming at Q25 with fastp, clone calling with MiXCR) and kept in-frame beta chains. Under each unique CDR3 protein, matching rows form one entry showing the most common genes and DNA. Counted in this sample were over 150,000 distinct CDR3 sequences; over 13% of them appeared once. About a quarter of the sample is held by the ten biggest clonotypes. This sample comprised CD8+ T cells sorted from PBMCs, obtained more than 4 days after vaccination. The receptors were sampled from a man aged 45-60 years who received an inactivated influenza vaccine. Donor details come from another sample of the same person, matched by shared clones.

The chain carries TRBV7-8 and TRBJ2-7; tentative D call: TRBD2 (6 bases). Germline CDR1 and CDR2: SGHVS and FQNEAQ. Trimming shortened V by 3 bases and J by 2 bases, and 8 bases separated the two germline ends. The CDR3 has 13 amino acids. The CDR3 DNA follows: TGTGCCAGCAGCTTCGGGAGCGCCTACGAGCAGTACTTC. It is translated as CASSFGSAYEQYF. The full variable domain, completed using reference TRBV7-8 and TRBJ2-7, is GAGVSQSPRYKVAKRGQDVALRCDPISGHVSLFWYQQALGQGPEFLTYFQNEAQLDKSGLPSDRFFAERPEGSVSTLKIQRTQQEDSAVYLCASSFGSAYEQYFGPGTRLTVT.

The table lists this clonotype with a few counts. This chain connects TRBV7-6 to TRBJ2-1, with 9 bases fitting TRBD2. Unmatched junction bases numbered 5, after V lost 5 bases and J lost 0 bases. The CDR3 loop spans 16 amino acids. Germline-derived CDR1 and CDR2 are SGHVS and FNYEAQ. CDR3: CASSDLAGPSYNEQFF. The CDR3, as DNA: TGTGCCAGCAGCGATCTAGCGGGACCCTCCTACAATGAGCAGTTCTTC.

V is TRBV4-2 and J is TRBJ2-1; D may be TRBD2 (6 bases). The CDR3 sequence is 16 residues long. CDR1 and CDR2 from the germline V gene are LGHNA and YNFKEQ. V gave up 0 bases and J gave up 9 bases, with 18 bases separating them. CDR3 coding DNA: TGTGCCAGCAGCCAAGATAGGCGGGAAGGGCCAAGTGAGCAGTTCTTC. It encodes CASSQDRREGPSEQFF.

This clonotype was seen a handful of times. The chain couples TRBV4-1 to TRBJ2-7, with D perhaps matching TRBD1 or TRBD2 (5 bases each). CDR1 MGHRA and CDR2 YSYEKL come from the germline V gene. V was pared by 0 bases and J by 4 bases, with 10 bases between. The CDR3 is 14 residues long. CDR3 region: CASSQDREIYEQYF. Written as DNA, the CDR3 is TGCGCCAGCAGCCAAGACAGGGAGATATACGAGCAGTACTTC.

The chain is built from TRBV9 and TRBJ2-7, with D possibly TRBD2 on 5 matching bases. This CDR3 contains 14 residues. Trimming pared 0 bases from V and 3 bases from J, leaving 10 bases between. Germline V gene data show CDR1 as SGDLS and CDR2 as YYNGEE. The CDR3 sequence: CASSVAPSHYEQYF. The CDR3 DNA reads TGTGCCAGCAGCGTAGCTCCTAGCCACTACGAGCAGTACTTC.

This clonotype was counted a few times. The chain carries TRBV20-1 and TRBJ2-7; TRBD2 agrees at 10 bases. Germline lookup yields CDR1 DFQATT and CDR2 SNEGSKA (reference sequence). The CDR3 totals 15 residues. Unmatched junction bases numbered 12, after V lost 3 bases and J lost 7 bases. CDR3 sequence reads: CSASGALAGDREQYF. Here the CDR3 DNA reads TGCAGTGCTAGTGGAGCGCTAGCGGGAGACCGGGAGCAGTACTTC.

The chain is built from TRBV7-9 and TRBJ2-3, with D uncertain. The CDR3 is 12 amino acids. CDR1 and CDR2 (germline): SEHNR, FQNEAQ (reference sequence). The CDR3 nucleotides read TGTGTCCTCATTCGGGGCACAGATACGCAGTATTTT. It is translated as CVLIRGTDTQYF.

This chain joins TRBV11-3 and TRBJ2-2, with D hard to call. The CDR3 contains 16 residues. V lost 0 bases, J lost 0 bases, and 8 bases lay in between. Germline CDR1 reads SGHNT; CDR2 reads YENEEA. The CDR3 DNA is TGTGCCAGCAGCTTAGATCCTTACTCGAACACCGGGGAGCTGTTTTTT. This encodes CASSLDPYSNTGELFF.

This clonotype was detected ten times or more. The chain employs TRBV12-3 or TRBV12-4 and TRBJ1-1, with D unresolved. The length of the CDR3 is 17 residues. Trimming removed 5 bases from V and 3 bases from J, with 22 bases in between. This CDR3 reads CASSPTRWLFADTEAFF. The CDR3 DNA reads TGTGCCAGCAGTCCGACGCGATGGCTTTTTGCGGACACTGAAGCTTTCTTT.

The chain recombines TRBV9 with TRBJ2-2, with TRBD2 identical over 7 bases. This CDR3 has 15 residues. J lost 1 base, V lost 3 bases, and 3 bases had no gene match. Germline lookup yields CDR1 SGDLS and CDR2 YYNGEE. CDR3 sequence reads: CASSESSGNTGELFF. The CDR3 DNA reads as TGTGCCAGCAGCGAGTCTAGCGGGAACACCGGGGAGCTGTTTTTT.

By proportion, this clonotype is large. V and J are TRBV6-2 or TRBV6-3 and TRBJ2-5, with D tentatively TRBD2 (5 bases). Trimming took off 3 bases at V and 2 bases at J, with 7 bases between the two ends. The V gene's germline CDR1 is MNHEY and CDR2 SVGEGT. The CDR3 runs to 13 residues. In DNA, the CDR3 is TGTGCCAGCAGTTATAGACTACAAGAGACCCAGTACTTC. Protein: CASSYRLQETQYF.

The J gene is TRBJ2-7, the V gene TRBV6-5; D is possibly TRBD1 or TRBD2 (5 bases each). The V gene lost 2 bases and the J gene lost 6 bases, with 17 bases spanning the gap. CDR3 length: 15 residues. Germline V gene lookup returns CDR1 MNHEY and CDR2 SVGAGI. As DNA, the CDR3 is TGTGCCAGCAGTTACATGGACTCGATTAGGGGCGAGCAGTACTTC. This sequence encodes CASSYMDSIRGEQYF.

The DNA for the CDR3 is TGTGCCAGCAGTCTTCTAGCGGGATCGGATACGCAGTATTTT. This encodes CASSLLAGSDTQYF. The chain uses TRBV27 and TRBJ2-3; 9 bases are shared with TRBD2. V dropped 5 bases and J dropped 6; count of bases not matched to a gene: 6. The length of the CDR3 is 14 residues. Germline V gives CDR1 MNHEY, CDR2 SMNVEV (reference sequence).

The J gene is TRBJ2-2, the V gene TRBV15; 8 positions match TRBD2. Germline-derived CDR1 and CDR2 are LNHNV and YYDKDF (reference sequence). J gave up 3 bases and V 5 bases, and 8 bases lay outside the gene matches. CDR3 length: 16 amino acids. CDR3 in amino acids: CATSPLLAVYTGELFF. As DNA, the CDR3 is TGTGCCACCAGCCCTCTACTAGCGGTCTACACCGGGGAGCTGTTTTTT.

V usage is TRBV7-9 and J usage is TRBJ2-1, with 8 bases matching TRBD2. This CDR3 has 16 amino acids. Unmatched junction bases numbered 5, after V lost 4 bases and J lost 0 bases. Looked up from germline, CDR1 is SEHNR and CDR2 is FQNEAQ (reference sequence). CDR3 in amino acids: CASSSQLADSYNEQFF. CDR3 DNA: TGTGCCAGCAGCTCCCAACTAGCGGACTCCTACAATGAGCAGTTCTTC. Using reference TRBV7-9 and TRBJ2-1 for the parts outside the CDR3, the full variable domain is DTGVSQNPRHKITKRGQNVTFRCDPISEHNRLYWYRQTLGQGPEFLTYFQNEAQLEKSRLLSDRFSAERPKGSFSTLEIQRTEQGDSAMYLCASSSQLADSYNEQFFGPGTRLTVL.

The chain recombines TRBV7-9 with TRBJ2-7; D perhaps matches TRBD1 (6 bases). V was trimmed by 5 bases and J by 3 bases, leaving 17 bases between them. This CDR3 comprises 15 residues. Germline CDR1 reads SEHNR; CDR2 reads FQNEAQ (reference sequence). The CDR3 sequence: CASSETGALFYEQYF. The CDR3 nucleotides read TGTGCCAGCAGCGAGACAGGCGCTCTATTCTACGAGCAGTACTTC.

In this sample, this clonotype turned up once. This chain joins TRBV29-1 and TRBJ2-7; TRBD1 is a possible D gene (6 bases). The CDR3 contains 14 residues. The V gene lost 3 bases and the J gene lost 0 bases, with 12 bases spanning the gap. CDR1 is SQVTM, CDR2 ANQGSEA, per germline. CDR3 DNA sequence: TGCAGCGTTGACGGACAGAGCGACTCCTACGAGCAGTACTTC. Its translation is CSVDGQSDSYEQYF.

The rearrangement uses TRBV7-6 and TRBJ2-3; tentative D call: TRBD2 (6 bases). V shed 4 bases and J shed 4 bases, with 9 bases lying between them. The CDR3 covers 13 residues. Per the germline V gene, CDR1 is SGHVS and CDR2 is FNYEAQ. CDR3 sequence reads: CASSWGTSDTQYF. The CDR3 DNA follows: TGTGCCAGCAGCTGGGGGACTTCAGATACGCAGTATTTT.

V and J are TRBV11-2 and TRBJ1-5; D is uncertain. CDR1 and CDR2 from the germline V gene are SGHAT and FQNNGV. Trimming shortened V by 1 base and J by 7 bases, and 8 bases separated the two germline ends. This CDR3 comprises 13 residues. CDR3 in DNA: TGTGCCAGCAGCTTAGGGTCAGCACAGCCCCAGCATTTT. Translated, it gives CASSLGSAQPQHF.

This clonotype was seen more than once but under ten times. The chain employs TRBV29-1 and TRBJ2-1, with 8 bases fitting TRBD2. The J segment lost 1 base and the V segment lost 4 bases, leaving 6 bases of the junction unmatched. CDR1 and CDR2 (germline): SQVTM, ANQGSEA. The CDR3 covers 15 residues. The CDR3 spells CSVGGGPESYNEQFF. In nucleotides, the CDR3 is TGCAGCGTTGGCGGGGGGCCCGAATCCTACAATGAGCAGTTCTTC.